This TCR beta chain was captured by sequencing in a study of shared clonotypes between healthy human individuals. V was pared by 3 bases and J by 7 bases, with 6 bases of the junction left unmatched. The CDR3 spans 15 residues. Per the germline V gene, CDR1 is MDHEN and CDR2 is SYDVKM. Profiling relied on immunoSEQ multiplex PCR, and the TCRdb table lists in-frame clones only, not all of them. The sample shows about 2.4 million clones, 80% to 95% of them seen only once. The receptor comes from a man aged 18 to 29 in good health. Some clones in this sample may be carry-over from other donors' samples. The sample was naive CD4+ T cells from PBMCs. Subset defined: CD45RA+ positively selected. The genes are TRBV28 and TRBJ2-2; 9 nucleotides line up with TRBD1. CDR3 coding DNA: TGTGCCAGCAGTTTTCCGGGACAGGGAGGCGGGGAGCTGTTTTTT. Its translation: CASSFPGQGGGELFF.